This TCR beta chain emerged from a study of blood T cell repertoires in COVID-19. Study as a whole: Sources were T cells, B-cell-depleted T cells, or PBMCs; the material itself was cDNA or gDNA.

In the source study's methods: Researchers report that nucleated cell counts were estimated from reference gene primer amplification. TCRdb's copy holds only in-frame clones and misses some; the assay was immunoSEQ multiplex PCR. The V and J calls and the clone size are those of that table, but D and trimming were determined from the DNA. This sample has about 300,000 clones, with about 87% found just once. This CDR3 is built from 16 residues. Germline loops: CDR1 MGHRA, CDR2 YSYEKL. The ends were cut back, 0 bases at V and 0 bases at J, with 9 bases in the middle. The chain couples TRBV4-1 to TRBJ1-5; no clear D. This TCR was sampled from a woman aged 45 to 65 with COVID-19, enrolled during active disease. Material: peripheral blood. The CDR3 is CASSQESDYSNQPQHF. The DNA of the CDR3 is TGCGCCAGCAGCCAAGAGTCGGACTATAGCAATCAGCCCCAGCATTTT.